Following are 32 T cell receptor beta chains from one sample sequenced in a study of T cells in Graves' hyperthyroidism and ophthalmopathy. RNA transcripts yielded amplified TCR beta CDR3 regions. When the TCR CDR3 underwent first-round RT-PCR, the HTBI primer set was used. In TCRdb, the multiplex PCR reads were re-called with MiXCR into one record per CDR3 protein. Found here are fewer than 350,000 distinct CDR3 sequences, roughly 23% of them singletons; the top ten hold around half. The source material was blood. These receptors were obtained from a woman aged 45-65 years with Graves' hyperthyroidism.

This clonotype was counted between two and nine times. This chain uses TRBV6-1 with TRBJ1-1; 8 nucleotides line up with TRBD1. The CDR3 is 15 residues long. The J segment lost 1 base and the V segment lost 7 bases, leaving 8 bases of the junction unmatched. Germline V CDR1 and CDR2: MNHNS, SASEGT. The CDR3 coding sequence is TGTGCCAGCAACGCCAGGGGGCTGGGGAACACTGAAGCTTTCTTT. This encodes CASNARGLGNTEAFF.

This chain uses TRBV5-1 with TRBJ2-2; tentative D call: TRBD1 (5 bases). There are 13 residues in the CDR3. Trimming pared 6 bases from V and 3 bases from J, leaving 9 bases between. Looked up from germline, CDR1 is SGHRS and CDR2 is YFSETQ. In DNA form, the CDR3 reads TGCGCCAGCACGACAGAGTACACCGGGGAGCTGTTTTTT. Its translation: CASTTEYTGELFF.

This clonotype showed up many times. J is TRBJ1-5 and V is TRBV3-1; TRBD1 is a possible D gene (5 bases). Trimming shortened V by 1 base and J by 6 bases, and 13 bases separated the two germline ends. CDR3 size: 15 residues. The V gene's germline CDR1 is LGHDT and CDR2 YNNKEL (reference sequence). The CDR3 region has the DNA TGTGCCAGCAGCCAAGGCTGGGGCGCGACTCAGCCCCAGCATTTT. Its translation: CASSQGWGATQPQHF.

This clonotype was counted ten times or more. CDR3 protein: CASSYRVGGTDTQYF. CDR3 sequence (DNA): TGTGCCAGCAGTTACAGAGTTGGCGGCACAGATACGCAGTATTTT. The chain recombines TRBV6-6 with TRBJ2-3; D gene ambiguous. V was shortened by 2 bases and J by 1 base, with 10 bases between the two germline ends. Looked up from germline, CDR1 is MNHNY and CDR2 is SVGAGI (reference sequence). The CDR3 covers 15 residues.

This clonotype was seen many times. The chain has TRBV2 and TRBJ1-2; TRBD1 agrees at 7 bases. Looked up from germline, CDR1 is SNHLY and CDR2 is FYNNEI. The CDR3 is 14 amino acids. J lost 4 bases, V lost 6 bases, and 8 bases had no gene match. CDR3 residues: CASRTGIGSYGYTF. In DNA, the CDR3 is TGTGCCAGCAGGACAGGGATCGGGAGCTATGGCTACACCTTC.

The genes are TRBV29-1 and TRBJ2-5, with TRBD2 matching 8 bases. CDR3 length: 14 amino acids. V lost 7 bases to trimming and J lost 3 bases; unmatched junction nucleotides: 10. CDR1 and CDR2 from the germline V gene are SQVTM and ANQGSEA. DNA for the CDR3: TGCAGCGCCGGTGGCGGGGGGCGGGAAGAGACCCAGTACTTC. This sequence encodes CSAGGGGREETQYF.

The CDR3 DNA reads as TGTGCCAGCAGTCGAGGTTCACTACACACTGAAGCTTTCTTT. Encoded protein: CASSRGSLHTEAFF. The chain joins TRBV3-1 to TRBJ1-1; D gene uncertain. The V gene lost 6 bases and the J gene lost 3 bases, with 14 bases spanning the gap. CDR1 and CDR2 (germline): LGHDT, YNNKEL (reference sequence). This CDR3 spans 14 amino acids. The whole variable domain, remainder taken from reference TRBV3-1 and TRBJ1-1, is DTAVSQTPKYLVTQMGNDKSIKCEQNLGHDTMYWYKQDSKKFLKIMFSYNNKELIINETVPNRFSPKSPDKAHLNLHINSLELGDSAVYFCASSRGSLHTEAFFGQGTRLTVV.

This clonotype was counted at least ten times. The chain uses TRBV28 and TRBJ2-3; 11 bases line up with TRBD2. V was pared by 5 bases and J by 6 bases, with 7 bases of the junction left unmatched. Germline CDR1 and CDR2: MDHEN and SYDVKM. CDR3 length: 15 residues. CDR3 protein: CASSILAGGRDTQYF. The CDR3 coding sequence is TGTGCCAGCAGTATTTTAGCGGGAGGGCGGGATACGCAGTATTTT.

This clonotype appeared many times. For the CDR3, the DNA is TGCAGTGCTAGAGATTGGGGTATTCAGGGGGCGCGGAACACTGAAGCTTTCTTT. Amino acid sequence: CSARDWGIQGARNTEAFF. This chain links TRBV20-1 with TRBJ1-1, with 8 bases that match TRBD1. The CDR3 sequence is 18 residues long. From germline, CDR1 is DFQATT and CDR2 SNEGSKA (reference sequence). Unmatched junction bases numbered 13, after V lost 0 bases and J lost 1 base.

The chain is built from TRBV11-3 and TRBJ2-1, with D perhaps being TRBD1 or TRBD2 (7 bases each). The CDR3 runs to 15 residues. Trimming removed 1 base from V and 6 bases from J, with 13 bases in between. Germline CDR1 and CDR2: SGHNT and YENEEA. This CDR3 reads CASSLVRGRANEQFF. The CDR3 DNA sequence: TGTGCCAGCAGCTTAGTCAGGGGGAGGGCCAATGAGCAGTTCTTC.

This clonotype came up a few times. V is TRBV14 and J is TRBJ2-1; TRBD2 agrees at 7 bases. Germline lookup yields CDR1 SGHDN and CDR2 FVKESK. V gave up 3 bases and J gave up 9 bases; unmatched junction bases: 8. The CDR3 loop spans 14 amino acids. The CDR3 reads CASSQWGWGGEQFF. The CDR3 nucleotides are TGTGCCAGCAGCCAGTGGGGGTGGGGGGGTGAGCAGTTCTTC.

This clonotype was seen at least ten times. This rearrangement joins TRBV28 to TRBJ1-1; no clear D. The CDR3 consists of 13 residues. Germline V gene data show CDR1 as MDHEN and CDR2 as SYDVKM. V lost 7 bases, J lost 7 bases, and 16 bases lay in between. The CDR3 sequence: CASMLSYRIEAFF. The CDR3, as DNA: TGTGCCAGCATGCTGAGTTACCGCATTGAAGCTTTCTTT.

The chain carries TRBV7-2 and TRBJ2-1; the match to TRBD2 covers 9 bases. Germline V CDR1 and CDR2: SGHTA, FQGNSA. The CDR3 totals 16 residues. With V trimmed by 5 bases and J by 5 bases, 10 bases remained unmatched. CDR3 residues: CASSPPRGRAHNEQFF. The CDR3, as DNA: TGTGCCAGCAGCCCCCCCCGCGGGAGGGCCCACAATGAGCAGTTCTTC. Complete variable domain (other parts from reference TRBV7-2 and TRBJ2-1): GAGVSQSPSNKVTEKGKDVELRCDPISGHTALYWYRQSLGQGLEFLIYFQGNSAPDKSGLPSDRFSAERTGGSVSTLTIQRTQQEDSAVYLCASSPPRGRAHNEQFFGPGTRLTVL.

This clonotype was counted many times. The V call is TRBV28, the J call TRBJ2-1; no clear D gene. V was shortened by 5 bases and J by 10 bases, with 18 bases between the two germline ends. There are 14 residues in the CDR3. CDR1 MDHEN and CDR2 SYDVKM come from the germline V gene. In DNA, the CDR3 is TGTGCCAGCAGTCCCCGCTCCAAGCCTTTGGAGCAGTTCTTC. This gives the protein CASSPRSKPLEQFF. Supplemented by reference TRBV28 and TRBJ2-1, the full variable domain reads DVKVTQSSRYLVKRTGEKVFLECVQDMDHENMFWYRQDPGLGLRLIYFSYDVKMKEKGDIPEGYSVSREKKERFSLILESASTNQTSMYLCASSPRSKPLEQFFGPGTRLTVL.

The chain recombines TRBV7-9 with TRBJ2-1; 11 bases are shared with TRBD2. V was pared by 5 bases and J by 4 bases, with 7 bases of the junction left unmatched. The CDR3 contains 16 residues. CDR1 is SEHNR and CDR2 is FQNEAQ in the germline V gene (reference sequence). This CDR3 reads CASSKKGLAEYNEQFF. For the CDR3, the DNA is TGTGCCAGCAGCAAAAAGGGACTAGCGGAGTACAATGAGCAGTTCTTC.

The V gene is TRBV6-2 or TRBV6-3, the J gene TRBJ1-5; 7 bases align to TRBD1. Trimming removed 5 bases from V and 3 bases from J; junction bases left unmatched: 7. Germline CDR1 is MNHEY and CDR2 is SVGEGT. The CDR3 totals 15 residues. In nucleotides, the CDR3 is TGTGCCAGCAGTGACCTGACAGGGAACAATCAGCCCCAGCATTTT. Protein sequence: CASSDLTGNNQPQHF.

This clonotype was seen many times. The chain is built from TRBV25-1 and TRBJ1-1; no clear D. V was trimmed by 7 bases and J by 0 bases, leaving 6 bases between them. CDR1 is MGHDK, CDR2 SYGVNS, per germline. The CDR3 runs 12 residues. CDR3 amino acids: CASKLLNTEAFF. CDR3 nucleotides: TGTGCCAGCAAGCTCTTGAACACTGAAGCTTTCTTT.

This chain links TRBV2 with TRBJ1-4, with TRBD1 identical over 8 bases. The length of the CDR3 is 14 residues. CDR1 and CDR2 (germline): SNHLY, FYNNEI. V lost 7 bases and J lost 7; bases outside the gene matches: 8. The CDR3 DNA reads as TGTGCCAGCAATACACAGGGGGAGTCTGAAAAACTGTTTTTT. Residues: CASNTQGESEKLFF.

This clonotype has ten or more counts. V is TRBV20-1 and J is TRBJ2-5; no definite D call. The CDR3 is made up of 14 amino acids. Germline-derived CDR1 and CDR2 are DFQATT and SNEGSKA (reference sequence). V lost 6 bases to trimming and J lost 7 bases, with 21 bases between them. CDR3 in DNA: TGCAGTGCCATTAGGAAAAGGGCAGGCGGGACCCAGTACTTC. Translated: CSAIRKRAGGTQYF.

This clonotype was seen repeatedly, ten times or more. The chain carries TRBV30 and TRBJ1-3; possibly TRBD1 for D (5 bases). The CDR3 has 13 residues. Germline V gene lookup returns CDR1 GTSNPN and CDR2 SVGIG (reference sequence). The V end was cut by 5 bases, the J end by 3 bases, with 11 bases between. CDR3: CAWQGINGNTIYF. The CDR3 nucleotides read TGTGCCTGGCAGGGTATTAATGGAAACACCATATATTTT.

This clonotype occurred many times. The J gene is TRBJ2-5, the V gene TRBV18; possible D gene TRBD1, 6 bases. There are 15 residues in the CDR3. V lost 5 bases to trimming and J lost 4 bases, with 17 bases between them. CDR1 is KGHSH, CDR2 LQKENI, per germline. The CDR3 bases are TGTGCCAGCTCAGGCCGGGCAGGGGTTGGAGAGACCCAGTACTTC. This encodes CASSGRAGVGETQYF.

The chain recombines TRBV6-2 or TRBV6-3 with TRBJ2-3; 7 bases map to TRBD2. Germline V gene lookup returns CDR1 MNHEY and CDR2 SVGEGT. V was pared by 0 bases and J by 5 bases, with 14 bases of the junction left unmatched. CDR3 length: 18 residues. The CDR3 loop is CASSYSWRSAGALDTQYF. The CDR3 nucleotides read TGTGCCAGCAGTTACTCTTGGAGATCGGCGGGAGCCCTAGATACGCAGTATTTT.

This clonotype has ten or more counts. The V and J genes are TRBV30 and TRBJ1-2, with D possibly being TRBD1 (5 bases). CDR3 size: 13 residues. With 8 bases removed from V and 6 bases from J, the gap between germline ends came to 19 bases. The germline CDR1 and CDR2 sequences are GTSNPN and SVGIG (reference sequence). This chain's CDR3 is CARGGSRADGYTF. The CDR3, as DNA: TGTGCCCGGGGGGGGAGCCGCGCCGATGGCTACACCTTC.

This clonotype came up many times. The V gene is TRBV2, the J gene TRBJ1-1; 8 positions agree with TRBD1. This CDR3 spans 15 amino acids. The germline V gene encodes CDR1 SNHLY and CDR2 FYNNEI. Trimming took 11 bases from V and 1 from J; bases not matched to a gene: 12. CDR3 loop: CACPDRGNENTEAFF. The CDR3 bases are TGTGCCTGCCCAGACAGGGGAAACGAGAACACTGAAGCTTTCTTT.

The CDR3 DNA sequence: TGTGCCAGCAGCCAAGGGCCGGGCGGGGACAGGGTTTACGAGCAGTACTTC. Residues: CASSQGPGGDRVYEQYF. The chain recombines TRBV3-1 with TRBJ2-7, with TRBD1 matching over 9 bases. With 1 base clipped from V and 4 bases from J, the junction kept 11 bases outside the gene matches. There are 17 residues in the CDR3. CDR1 and CDR2 from the germline V gene are LGHDT and YNNKEL (reference sequence).

Many counts were recorded for this clonotype. This rearrangement joins TRBV7-9 to TRBJ2-1, with a weak D call TRBD2 (7 bases). V dropped 0 bases and J dropped 10 bases, with 13 bases sitting between them. Germline CDR1 reads SEHNR; CDR2 reads FQNEAQ (reference sequence). This CDR3 is built from 14 residues. CDR3 amino acids: CASSLAGASGEQFF. CDR3 nucleotide sequence: TGTGCCAGCAGCTTAGCGGGGGCTAGCGGAGAGCAGTTCTTC.

This clonotype showed up many times. The rearrangement links TRBV20-1 to TRBJ2-3; D is possibly TRBD2 (6 bases). CDR1 DFQATT and CDR2 SNEGSKA come from the germline V gene (reference sequence). Trimming removed 0 bases from V and 0 bases from J, with 13 bases in between. The CDR3 covers 16 residues. The DNA of the CDR3 is TGCAGTGCTAGAGATACCGGCGGGAAAAGCACAGATACGCAGTATTTT. This codes for CSARDTGGKSTDTQYF.

Concerning this clonotype: Without the conserved terminal phenylalanine or tryptophan, this CDR3 likely stems from a read error. The chain links TRBV5-8 to TRBJ2-5; unclear D gene. The V end was cut by 3 bases, the J end by 1 base, with 13 bases between. Germline assignment: CDR1 SGHTS and CDR2 YDEGEE. The length of the CDR3 is 15 residues. This CDR3 is CASSSLTDVQETQYL. CDR3 in DNA: TGTGCCAGCAGCTCCCTAACAGATGTCCAAGAGACCCAGTACCTC.

The rearrangement joins TRBV28 to TRBJ2-1; 8 bases are shared with TRBD1. The germline V gene has CDR1 MDHEN and CDR2 SYDVKM. There are 15 residues in the CDR3. Trimming removed 3 bases from V and 5 bases from J; junction bases left unmatched: 6. The CDR3 region is CASSFQGANHNEQFF. CDR3 bases: TGTGCCAGCAGTTTTCAGGGGGCAAATCACAATGAGCAGTTCTTC.

This clonotype was seen a few times. The chain couples TRBV7-9 to TRBJ1-1, with 9 nucleotides matching TRBD1. The CDR3 is 13 amino acids. The J segment lost 9 bases and the V segment lost 5 bases, leaving 7 bases of the junction unmatched. Germline V gene data show CDR1 as SEHNR and CDR2 as FQNEAQ (reference sequence). Here the CDR3 reads CASSPTTGGKAFF. In nucleotides, the CDR3 is TGTGCCAGCAGCCCGACTACAGGGGGCAAAGCTTTCTTT.

The sample holds a few counts of this clonotype. The chain combines TRBV20-1 with TRBJ2-7, with 12 nucleotides matching TRBD2. The V and J ends lost 5 bases and 7 bases, in that order; junction bases with no gene match: 12. Germline V lookup: CDR1 DFQATT, CDR2 SNEGSKA (reference sequence). The CDR3 is 15 amino acids. Here the CDR3 DNA reads TGCAGTGCTTCAAGACTAGCGGGAGTTGCTGGGGAGCAGTACTTC. Encoded protein: CSASRLAGVAGEQYF.

This clonotype was counted many times. The CDR3 nucleotides read TGTGCCTGGAGGACTTCGAGGGGGCAGCCCCAGCATTTT. It translates to CAWRTSRGQPQHF. The rearrangement joins TRBV30 to TRBJ1-5; TRBD1 might be the D (6 bases). Trimming took 3 bases from V and 7 from J, leaving 13 bases between them. Germline V gives CDR1 GTSNPN, CDR2 SVGIG (reference sequence). The CDR3 covers 13 residues.